This T cell receptor beta chain was observed in a study of T-cell memory formation after mild COVID-19. General study findings and limits: Pre-infection memory carried some responding clones, suggesting that cross-reactive memory joined. Second-wave clones peaking on day 37 lacked confirmed SARS-CoV-2 specificity. Most CD4+ clones that shrank were in CM and EM, while CD8+ ones turned up in EMRA.

V was shortened by 5 bases and J by 13 bases, with 12 bases between the two germline ends. Germline CDR1 is SEHNR and CDR2 is FQNEAQ (reference sequence). The CDR3 spans 11 residues. In its sample, this clonotype was seen many times. What it binds is unknown. TCR alpha and TCR beta cDNA libraries carrying sample barcodes and UMIs came from 5'RACE with constant-segment primers. TCRdb re-analysed the 5' RACE reads in MiXCR, keeping a single row per CDR3 protein. The top ten clones hold around 4.8% of a sample with 100,000 to 150,000 distinct CDR3 sequences, 15% to 20% of them seen once. The chain is built from TRBV7-9 and TRBJ2-1; possibly TRBD1 or TRBD2 for D (6 bases each). The sample taken for sequencing was PBMCs or a T cell subset sorted from them (not recorded which). The sequence was collected from a man aged 18-30 years who had mild COVID-19 (a few samples of this study predate the infection). Cell type and time point are not known. For the CDR3, the DNA is TGTGCCAGCAGCCCCGGAGGGGGACAGTTCTTC. This codes for CASSPGGGQFF.